This T cell receptor (beta chain) was captured by sequencing in a study of regulatory T cells in long-lasting Graves disease. Time point denoted: persistent/refractory GD, antithyroid drugs over 5 years with positive TRAb. Generation of the TCR library employed RNA extracted from PBMCs. This CDR3 comprises 13 residues. Per the germline V gene, CDR1 is MNHNS and CDR2 is SASEGT. V lost 7 bases, J lost 0 bases, and 3 bases stayed unmatched. This clonotype was recorded only once. Building of the TCR beta libraries involved iRepertoire HTBI primers and Arm-PCR of CDR3 regions. Study processing details: The samples included around 60 TRBV and roughly 14 TRBJ segments. TCRdb used MiXCR to reprocess the multiplex PCR reads, holding one entry per CDR3 protein. In this record, the V and J calls reflect TCRdb's handling and not the investigators' own analysis. The sample lists under 500,000 distinct CDR3 sequences; about 20% were seen once.

This clonotype was obtained from a female donor with Graves disease. This sequence joins TRBV6-1 and TRBJ2-7, with 7 nucleotides matching TRBD2. The starting material was peripheral blood mononuclear cells (PBMCs), obtained when the disease was refractory, from a patient treated with antithyroid drugs. The CDR3 region is CASTGLNSYEQYF. CDR3 sequence (DNA): TGTGCCAGCACGGGACTAAACTCCTACGAGCAGTACTTC.